The following is a T cell receptor beta chain sequence with its context. Its antigen remains unidentified. No base quality values were provided; no much bigger clone lies one nucleotide off. Other DNA sequences in this specimen translate into the identical CDR3. TCRbeta CDR3 regions were amplified from genomic DNA by means of the immunoSEQ Assay, a bias-controlled multiplex PCR. The authors processed their data as follows. The number of nucleated cells in each sample was estimated by amplification of reference gene primers within the assay. To quantify the absolute abundance of each unique TCRbeta CDR3 rearrangement, sequence reads were collapsed and filtered. For each sample, productive Simpson clonality was calculated by taking the square root of Simpson's diversity index across productive rearrangements. The immuneACCESS repertoire file appears here via TCRdb, limited to in-frame rearrangements. These files lack a portion of the clones; in checked studies, under half of the deficit traces to unresolved V genes, and the cause of the others is not known. V, J and clone size are taken as reported in that table, and D and trimming were inferred from the DNA itself. Recorded for this sample are approximately 150,000 clones; over 90% of them occurred a single time. Of the sample, approximately 2% is held by the ten largest clones.

The CDR3 holds 13 amino acids from the cysteine to the phenylalanine. The DNA shown is the 39-base CDR3, in frame from base 1. V gives up 5 bases and J gives up 4 bases, and the segment between their germline ends measures 11 bases. The data were obtained in a study of blood T cell repertoires in COVID-19 (TCRdb year 2020). For context, the study as a whole: Samples from collaborators originated in the United States, Italy and Spain and spanned both the acute and convalescent phases of COVID-19. A freely available public database, intended as a resource for researchers studying the immune response to SARS-CoV-2, is where the repertoires were released. A de-identified subject ID, COVID-19 status, age in years and sex were almost always included in the sample metadata. The prospective study material was composed of cDNA or gDNA derived from T cells, B-cell-depleted T cells, or PBMCs. HLA class I and class II types, where available, came from metadata supplied by the sample provider rather than from assay-based typing. Subjects who had been exposed to COVID-19, were actively infected with it, or had recovered from it provided the deeply sampled blood TCRbeta repertoires that made up the dataset. The samples were drawn from two sources: the first 160 participants of the ongoing ImmuneRACE study, and 1,000 to 1,500 subjects contributed by 6 global collaborators.

Beyond this particular receptor, the publication reports: How much clinical and demographic metadata was included differed by source and by participant, and the metadata was provided uncurated.

At one collaborating source in Seattle, patients were enrolled during active infection and were followed longitudinally through the course of disease. Whole blood was collected in K2EDTA tubes by collaborating institutions according to the institutions' own protocols. For TCRbeta analysis, collaborators shipped samples as frozen whole blood, isolated PBMCs, or DNA extracted from either of those sample types. The sequenced sample consisted of peripheral blood. This clonotype was obtained from a woman aged 55-69 years with COVID-19, enrolled during active disease. The V and J segments used are TRBV12-3 or TRBV12-4 and TRBJ1-2, with a tentative D gene TRBD1 over 6 matching bases. The DNA sequence follows: TGTGCCAGCAGTCCTGACAGGATCTATGGCTACACCTTC. Translation gives CASSPDRIYGYTF.